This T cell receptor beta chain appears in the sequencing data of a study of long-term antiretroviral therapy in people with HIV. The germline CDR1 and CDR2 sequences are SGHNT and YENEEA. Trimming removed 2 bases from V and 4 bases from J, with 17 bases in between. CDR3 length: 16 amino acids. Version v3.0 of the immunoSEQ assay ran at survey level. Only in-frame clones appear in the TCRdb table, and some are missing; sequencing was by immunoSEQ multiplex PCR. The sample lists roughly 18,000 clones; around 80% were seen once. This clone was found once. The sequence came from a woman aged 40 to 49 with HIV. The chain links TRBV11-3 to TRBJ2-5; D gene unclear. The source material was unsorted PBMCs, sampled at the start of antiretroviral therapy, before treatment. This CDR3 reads CASSLPATPQAETQYF. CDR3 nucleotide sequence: TGTGCCAGCAGCTTACCCGCGACTCCCCAGGCAGAGACCCAGTACTTC.